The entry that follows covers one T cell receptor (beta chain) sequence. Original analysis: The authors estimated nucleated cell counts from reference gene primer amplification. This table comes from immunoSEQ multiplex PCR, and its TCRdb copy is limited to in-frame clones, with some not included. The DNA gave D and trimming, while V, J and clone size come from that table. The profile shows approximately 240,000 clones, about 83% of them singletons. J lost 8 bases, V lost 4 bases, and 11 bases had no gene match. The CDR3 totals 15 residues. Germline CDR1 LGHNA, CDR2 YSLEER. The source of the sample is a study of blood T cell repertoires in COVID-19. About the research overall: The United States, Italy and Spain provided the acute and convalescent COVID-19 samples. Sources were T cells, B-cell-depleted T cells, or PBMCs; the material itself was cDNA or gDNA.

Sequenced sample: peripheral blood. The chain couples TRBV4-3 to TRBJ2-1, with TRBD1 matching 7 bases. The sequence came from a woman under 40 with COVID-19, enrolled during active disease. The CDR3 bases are TGCGCCAGCAGCCCCGGAACAGGGGCTATCGATGAGCAGTTCTTC. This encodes CASSPGTGAIDEQFF.